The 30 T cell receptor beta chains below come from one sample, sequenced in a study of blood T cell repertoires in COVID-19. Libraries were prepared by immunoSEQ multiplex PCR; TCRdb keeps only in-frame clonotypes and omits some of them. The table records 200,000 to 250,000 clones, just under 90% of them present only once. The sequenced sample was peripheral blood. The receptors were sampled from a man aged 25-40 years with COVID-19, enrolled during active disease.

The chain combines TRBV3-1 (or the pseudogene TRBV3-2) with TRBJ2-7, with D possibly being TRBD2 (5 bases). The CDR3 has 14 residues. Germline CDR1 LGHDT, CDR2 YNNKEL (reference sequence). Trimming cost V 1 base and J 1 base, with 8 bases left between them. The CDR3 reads CASSQGLRSYEQYF. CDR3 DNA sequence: TGTGCCAGCAGCCAAGGACTAAGGTCCTACGAGCAGTACTTC.

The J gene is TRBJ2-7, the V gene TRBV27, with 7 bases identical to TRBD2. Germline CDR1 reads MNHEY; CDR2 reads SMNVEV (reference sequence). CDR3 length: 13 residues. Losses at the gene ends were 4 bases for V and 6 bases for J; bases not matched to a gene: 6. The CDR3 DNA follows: TGTGCCAGCAGTTGGGGGACGGGAGGCGAGCAGTACTTC. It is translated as CASSWGTGGEQYF.

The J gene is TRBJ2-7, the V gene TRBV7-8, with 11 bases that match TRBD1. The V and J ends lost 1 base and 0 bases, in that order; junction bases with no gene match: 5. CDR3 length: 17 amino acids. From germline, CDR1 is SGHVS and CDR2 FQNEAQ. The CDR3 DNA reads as TGTGCCAGCAGCTTAGAAGGACAGGGGGCGAGCTCCTACGAGCAGTACTTC. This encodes CASSLEGQGASSYEQYF.

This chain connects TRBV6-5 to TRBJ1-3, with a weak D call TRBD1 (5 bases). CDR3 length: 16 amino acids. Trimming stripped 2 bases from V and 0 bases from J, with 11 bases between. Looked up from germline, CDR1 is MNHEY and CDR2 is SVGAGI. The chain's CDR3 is CASSYEGDPSGNTIYF. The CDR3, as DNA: TGTGCCAGCAGTTACGAAGGGGATCCCTCTGGAAACACCATATATTTT.

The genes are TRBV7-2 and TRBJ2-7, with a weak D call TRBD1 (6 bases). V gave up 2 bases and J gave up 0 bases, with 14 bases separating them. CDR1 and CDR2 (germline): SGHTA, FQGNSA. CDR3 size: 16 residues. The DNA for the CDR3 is TGTGCCAGCAGCTTATTTGGCAGGGGAGTCTCCTACGAGCAGTACTTC. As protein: CASSLFGRGVSYEQYF.

CDR3 sequence: CARGGPYNEQFF. CDR3 nucleotides: TGTGCCAGGGGGGGTCCCTACAATGAGCAGTTCTTC. The chain is built from TRBV7-9 and TRBJ2-1; perhaps TRBD2 as D (6 bases). Trimming stripped 9 bases from V and 2 bases from J, with 8 bases between. This CDR3 has 12 residues. Germline CDR1 reads SEHNR; CDR2 reads FQNEAQ (reference sequence).

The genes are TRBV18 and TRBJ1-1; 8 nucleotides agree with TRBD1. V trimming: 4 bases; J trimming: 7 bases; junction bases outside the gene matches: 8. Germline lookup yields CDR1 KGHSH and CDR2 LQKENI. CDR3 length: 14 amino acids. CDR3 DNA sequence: TGTGCCAGCTCACTACTCGACAGGGGCCGTGAAGCTTTCTTT. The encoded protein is CASSLLDRGREAFF.

The CDR3 nucleotides are TGTGCCAGCAGGACTATGAACACTGAAGCTTTCTTT. Its protein is CASRTMNTEAFF. V gene TRBV6-5 combines with J gene TRBJ1-1, with D unresolved. The CDR3 loop spans 12 amino acids. V lost 6 bases, J lost 0 bases, and 5 bases lay in between. CDR1 is MNHEY and CDR2 is SVGAGI in the germline V gene.

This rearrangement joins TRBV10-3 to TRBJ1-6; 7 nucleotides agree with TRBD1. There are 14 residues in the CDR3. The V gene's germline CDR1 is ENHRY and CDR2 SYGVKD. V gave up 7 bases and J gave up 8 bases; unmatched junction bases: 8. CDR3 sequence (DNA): TGTGCCATCACTTCCGACAGGGCTGATTCACCCCTCCACTTT. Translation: CAITSDRADSPLHF.

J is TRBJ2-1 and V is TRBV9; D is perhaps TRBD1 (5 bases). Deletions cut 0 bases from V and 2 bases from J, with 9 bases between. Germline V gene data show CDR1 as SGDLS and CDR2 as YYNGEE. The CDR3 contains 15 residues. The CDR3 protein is CASSVVQGTYNEQFF. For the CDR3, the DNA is TGTGCCAGCAGCGTAGTTCAGGGAACCTACAATGAGCAGTTCTTC.

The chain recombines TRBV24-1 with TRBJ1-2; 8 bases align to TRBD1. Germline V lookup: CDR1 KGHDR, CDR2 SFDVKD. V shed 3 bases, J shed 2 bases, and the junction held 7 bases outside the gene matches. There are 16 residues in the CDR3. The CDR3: CATSDADRTGNYGYTF. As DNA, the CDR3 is TGTGCCACCAGTGATGCGGACCGGACAGGGAACTATGGCTACACCTTC.

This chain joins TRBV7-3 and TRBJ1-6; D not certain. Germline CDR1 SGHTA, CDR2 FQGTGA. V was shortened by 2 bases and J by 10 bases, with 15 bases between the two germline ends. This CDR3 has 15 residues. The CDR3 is CASSLGPPGGSPLHF. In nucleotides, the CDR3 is TGTGCCAGCAGCTTAGGGCCCCCAGGTGGCTCACCCCTCCACTTT.

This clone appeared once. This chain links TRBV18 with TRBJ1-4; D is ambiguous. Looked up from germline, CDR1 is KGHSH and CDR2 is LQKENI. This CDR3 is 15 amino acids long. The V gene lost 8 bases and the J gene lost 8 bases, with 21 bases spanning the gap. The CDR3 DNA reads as TGTGCCAGCCAAGAAACCGGAGGGAGGGAAGAAAAACTGTTTTTT. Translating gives CASQETGGREEKLFF.

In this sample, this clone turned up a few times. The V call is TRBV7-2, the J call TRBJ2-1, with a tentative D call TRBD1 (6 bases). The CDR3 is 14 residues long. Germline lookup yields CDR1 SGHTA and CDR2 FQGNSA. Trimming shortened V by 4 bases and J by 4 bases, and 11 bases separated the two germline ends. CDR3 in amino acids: CASSSAGQYNEQFF. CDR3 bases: TGTGCCAGCAGCTCCGCCGGACAGTACAATGAGCAGTTCTTC. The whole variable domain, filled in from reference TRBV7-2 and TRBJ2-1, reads GAGVSQSPSNKVTEKGKDVELRCDPISGHTALYWYRQSLGQGLEFLIYFQGNSAPDKSGLPSDRFSAERTGGSVSTLTIQRTQQEDSAVYLCASSSAGQYNEQFFGPGTRLTVL.

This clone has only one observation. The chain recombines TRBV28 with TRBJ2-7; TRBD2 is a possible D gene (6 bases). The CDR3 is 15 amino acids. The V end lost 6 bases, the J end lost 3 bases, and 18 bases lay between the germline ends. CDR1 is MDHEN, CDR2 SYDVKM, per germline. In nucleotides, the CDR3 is TGTGCCAGCAGCGCCGGGACTTTTTATCTCTACGAGCAGTACTTC. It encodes CASSAGTFYLYEQYF.

The CDR3 spells CASSFSDGGHPSLIGYTF. The CDR3 region has the DNA TGTGCCAGCAGCTTCTCGGATGGGGGACATCCCTCCCTCATTGGCTACACCTTC. The chain links TRBV7-9 to TRBJ1-2; a weak D match, TRBD1 (6 bases). Per germline, CDR1 SEHNR and CDR2 FQNEAQ (reference sequence). The CDR3 contains 18 residues. Trimming pared 3 bases from V and 7 bases from J, leaving 27 bases between.

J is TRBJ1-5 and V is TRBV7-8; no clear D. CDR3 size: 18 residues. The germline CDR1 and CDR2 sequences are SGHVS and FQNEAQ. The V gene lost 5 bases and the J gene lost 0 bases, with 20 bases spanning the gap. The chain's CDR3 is CASSPHLIGRDSNQPQHF. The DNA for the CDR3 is TGTGCCAGCAGCCCCCACCTGATAGGGAGGGATAGCAATCAGCCCCAGCATTTT. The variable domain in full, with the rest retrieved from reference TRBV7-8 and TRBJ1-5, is GAGVSQSPRYKVAKRGQDVALRCDPISGHVSLFWYQQALGQGPEFLTYFQNEAQLDKSGLPSDRFFAERPEGSVSTLKIQRTQQEDSAVYLCASSPHLIGRDSNQPQHFGDGTRLSIL.

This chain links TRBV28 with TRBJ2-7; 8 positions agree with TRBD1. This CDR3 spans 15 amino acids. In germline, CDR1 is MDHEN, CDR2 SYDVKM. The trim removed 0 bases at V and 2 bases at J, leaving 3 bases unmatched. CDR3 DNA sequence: TGTGCCAGCAGTTTATGGGAGACAGGGGCCTACGAGCAGTACTTC. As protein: CASSLWETGAYEQYF.

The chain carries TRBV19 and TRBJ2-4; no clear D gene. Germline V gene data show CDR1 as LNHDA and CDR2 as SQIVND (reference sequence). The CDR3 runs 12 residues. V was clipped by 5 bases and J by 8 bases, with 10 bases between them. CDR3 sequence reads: CASSPSVDIQYF. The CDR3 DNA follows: TGTGCCAGTAGTCCCAGCGTGGACATTCAGTACTTC.

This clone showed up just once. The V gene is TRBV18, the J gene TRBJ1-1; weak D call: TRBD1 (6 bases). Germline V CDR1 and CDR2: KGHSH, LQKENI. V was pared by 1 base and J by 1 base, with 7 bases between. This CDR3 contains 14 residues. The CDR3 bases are TGTGCCAGCTCACCACACAGGGAGAACACTGAAGCTTTCTTT. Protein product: CASSPHRENTEAFF.

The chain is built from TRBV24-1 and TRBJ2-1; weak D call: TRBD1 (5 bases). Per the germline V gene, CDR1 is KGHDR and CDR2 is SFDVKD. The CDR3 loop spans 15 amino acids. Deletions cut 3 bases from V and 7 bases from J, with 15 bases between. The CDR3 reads CATSDQGKGLNEQFF. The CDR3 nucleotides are TGTGCCACCAGTGATCAGGGTAAGGGGTTGAATGAGCAGTTCTTC.

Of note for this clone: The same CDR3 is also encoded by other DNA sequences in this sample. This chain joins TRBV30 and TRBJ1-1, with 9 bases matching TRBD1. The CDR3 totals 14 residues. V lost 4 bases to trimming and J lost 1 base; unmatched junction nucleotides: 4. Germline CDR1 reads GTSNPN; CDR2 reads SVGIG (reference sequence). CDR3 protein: CAWTTGQGNTEAFF. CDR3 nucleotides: TGTGCCTGGACAACGGGACAGGGGAACACTGAAGCTTTCTTT.

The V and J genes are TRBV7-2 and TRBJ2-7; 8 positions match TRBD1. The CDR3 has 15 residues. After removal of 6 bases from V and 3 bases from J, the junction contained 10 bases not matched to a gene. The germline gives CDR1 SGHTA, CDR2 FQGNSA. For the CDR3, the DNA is TGTGCCAGCAGTTATGACAGGGGAGTCTACTACGAGCAGTACTTC. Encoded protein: CASSYDRGVYYEQYF.

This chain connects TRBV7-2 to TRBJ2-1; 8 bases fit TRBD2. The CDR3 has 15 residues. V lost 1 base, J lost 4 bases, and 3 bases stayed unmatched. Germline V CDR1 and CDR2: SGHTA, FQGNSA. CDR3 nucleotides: TGTGCCAGCAGCTTAGGGCAGCGGGGGTACAATGAGCAGTTCTTC. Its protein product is CASSLGQRGYNEQFF.

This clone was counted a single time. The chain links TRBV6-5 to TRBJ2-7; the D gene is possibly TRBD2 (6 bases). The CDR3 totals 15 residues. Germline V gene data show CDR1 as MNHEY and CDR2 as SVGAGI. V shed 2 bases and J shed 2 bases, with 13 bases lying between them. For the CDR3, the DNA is TGTGCCAGCAGTTACCTGGCAGGAGGGACCTACGAGCAGTACTTC. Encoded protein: CASSYLAGGTYEQYF.

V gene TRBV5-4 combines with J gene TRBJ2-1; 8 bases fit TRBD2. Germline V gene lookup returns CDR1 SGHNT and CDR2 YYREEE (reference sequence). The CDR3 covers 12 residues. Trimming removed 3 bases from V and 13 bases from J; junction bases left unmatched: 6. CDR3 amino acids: CASSSPGTRQFF. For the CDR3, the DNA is TGTGCCAGCAGCTCTCCCGGGACTAGACAGTTCTTC.

CDR3 nucleotides: TGCAGCGTTGAGCAAGTGGGACAGGTTGGTTACGAGCAGTACTTC. As protein: CSVEQVGQVGYEQYF. The V call is TRBV29-1, the J call TRBJ2-7, with 8 bases matching TRBD1. The germline V gene has CDR1 SQVTM and CDR2 ANQGSEA. Germline trimming cut 3 bases from V and 4 bases from J; bases unmatched to any gene: 11. The CDR3 loop spans 15 amino acids.

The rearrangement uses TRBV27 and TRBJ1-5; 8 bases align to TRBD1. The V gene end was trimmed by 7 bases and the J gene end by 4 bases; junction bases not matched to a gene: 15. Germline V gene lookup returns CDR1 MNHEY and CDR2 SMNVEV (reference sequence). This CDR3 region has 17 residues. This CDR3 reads CASNPAGQVIFNQPQHF. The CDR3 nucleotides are TGTGCCAGCAACCCCGCGGGACAGGTAATCTTTAATCAGCCCCAGCATTTT.

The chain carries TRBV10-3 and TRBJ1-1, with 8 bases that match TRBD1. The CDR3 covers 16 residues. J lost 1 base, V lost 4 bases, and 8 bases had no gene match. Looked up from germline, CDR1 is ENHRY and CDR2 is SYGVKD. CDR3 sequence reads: CAISGGQGARNTEAFF. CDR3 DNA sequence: TGTGCCATCAGTGGGGGCCAGGGGGCAAGGAACACTGAAGCTTTCTTT.

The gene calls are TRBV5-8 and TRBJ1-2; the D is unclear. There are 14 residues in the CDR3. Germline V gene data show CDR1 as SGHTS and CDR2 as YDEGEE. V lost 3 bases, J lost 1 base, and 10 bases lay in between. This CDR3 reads CASSYTANNYGYTF. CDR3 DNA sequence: TGTGCCAGCAGCTATACCGCGAATAACTATGGCTACACCTTC.